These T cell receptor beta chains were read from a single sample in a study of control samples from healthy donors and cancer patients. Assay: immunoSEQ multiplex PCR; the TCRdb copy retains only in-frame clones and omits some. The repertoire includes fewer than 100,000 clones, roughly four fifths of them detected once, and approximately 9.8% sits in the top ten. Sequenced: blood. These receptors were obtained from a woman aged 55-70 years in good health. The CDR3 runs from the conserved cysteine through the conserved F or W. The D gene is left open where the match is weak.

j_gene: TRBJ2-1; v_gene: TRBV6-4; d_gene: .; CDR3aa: CASSVTGSEQFF; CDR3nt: TGTGCCAGCAGTGTTACAGGGTCTGAGCAGTTCTTC
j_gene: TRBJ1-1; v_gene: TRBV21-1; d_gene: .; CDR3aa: CASSKGYGQGKKMNTEAFF; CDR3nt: TGTGCCAGCAGCAAAGGCTATGGACAGGGTAAAAAGATGAACACTGAAGCTTTCTTT
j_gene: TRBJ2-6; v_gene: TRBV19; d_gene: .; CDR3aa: CASSATGSGANVLTF; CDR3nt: TGTGCCAGTAGTGCTACAGGGTCTGGGGCCAACGTCCTGACTTTC
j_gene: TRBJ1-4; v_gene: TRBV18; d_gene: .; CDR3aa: CASSLEPTNEKLFF; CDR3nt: TGTGCCAGCTCACTCGAACCAACTAATGAAAAACTGTTTTTT
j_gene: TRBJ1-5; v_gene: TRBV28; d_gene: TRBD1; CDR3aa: CASSRQRTGINQPQHF; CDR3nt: TGTGCCAGCAGCCGCCAGAGGACAGGGATCAATCAGCCCCAGCATTTT
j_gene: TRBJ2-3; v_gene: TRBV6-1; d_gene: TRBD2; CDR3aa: CASSDTRGIGTDTQYF; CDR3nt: TGTGCCAGCAGTGATACGCGGGGGATCGGCACAGATACGCAGTATTTT
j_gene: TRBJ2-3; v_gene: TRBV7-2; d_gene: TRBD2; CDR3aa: CASSPWTSGTDTQYF; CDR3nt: TGTGCCAGCAGCCCCTGGACTAGCGGCACAGATACGCAGTATTTT
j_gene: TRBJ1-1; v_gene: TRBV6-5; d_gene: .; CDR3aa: CASCAGRGNTEAFF; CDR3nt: TGTGCCAGTTGTGCGGGACGGGGGAACACTGAAGCTTTCTTT
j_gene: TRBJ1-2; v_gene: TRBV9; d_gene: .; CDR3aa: CASSDSPGGYTF; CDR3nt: TGTGCCAGCAGCGACAGTCCCGGAGGGTACACCTTC
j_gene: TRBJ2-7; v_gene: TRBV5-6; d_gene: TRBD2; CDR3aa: CASSMTSGFPASYEQYF; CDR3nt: TGTGCCAGCAGTATGACTAGCGGGTTCCCTGCCTCCTACGAGCAGTACTTC
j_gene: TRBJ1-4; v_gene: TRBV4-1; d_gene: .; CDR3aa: CASSQGNRQRGEEKLFF; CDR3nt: TGCGCCAGCAGCCAAGGAAACCGCCAGAGGGGGGAGGAAAAACTGTTTTTT
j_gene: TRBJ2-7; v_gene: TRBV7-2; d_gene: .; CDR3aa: CASSLLAQSYEQYF; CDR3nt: TGTGCCAGCAGCTTACTAGCGCAATCCTACGAGCAGTACTTC
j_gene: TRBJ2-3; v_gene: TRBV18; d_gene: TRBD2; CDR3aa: CASSRTSGSTDTQYF; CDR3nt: TGTGCCAGCTCACGCACTAGCGGGAGCACAGATACGCAGTATTTT
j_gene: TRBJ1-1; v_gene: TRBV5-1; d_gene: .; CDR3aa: CASTTAGKDTEAFF; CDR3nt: TGCGCCAGCACCACGGCAGGGAAGGACACTGAAGCTTTCTTT
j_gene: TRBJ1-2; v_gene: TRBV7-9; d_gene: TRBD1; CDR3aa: CASSASDRAGYTF; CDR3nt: TGTGCCAGCAGCGCGTCGGACAGGGCTGGCTACACCTTC